The rows below give T cell receptor beta chains drawn from one sample of a study of shared clonotypes between healthy human individuals. The method was immunoSEQ multiplex PCR; TCRdb's version includes in-frame clones alone and lacks a portion of them. The sample has about 180,000 clones, over 85% seen once; the top ten hold about 0.067%. Sequences were obtained from naive CD4+ T cells sorted from blood. The receptors stem from a woman in her twenties or thirties in good health. The CDR3 runs from the conserved cysteine through the conserved F or W. The order of the fields is J gene, V gene, CDR3 protein.

TRBJ2-1,TRBV28,CASSSTGTYNEQFF
TRBJ1-2,TRBV28,CASSWDYRDRGNYGYTF
TRBJ2-7,TRBV4-1,CASSQDVTSGSYEQYF
TRBJ2-3,TRBV18,CASSPLLAGGTHTDTQYF
TRBJ2-1,TRBV11-1,CASSSRGLRATYNEQFF
TRBJ1-1,TRBV6-4,CASSDSTGGNTEAFF
TRBJ1-4,TRBV6-6,CASSYVVGNEKLFF
TRBJ2-7,TRBV27,CASRTGQVHSEQYF
TRBJ1-5,TRBV28,CASRLGTGGLRPQHF
TRBJ1-2,TRBV15,CATSRDRAGYTF
TRBJ1-5,TRBV6-1,CASSSTGIPNQPQHF
TRBJ2-3,TRBV6-1,CAGRLAGGGTDTQYF